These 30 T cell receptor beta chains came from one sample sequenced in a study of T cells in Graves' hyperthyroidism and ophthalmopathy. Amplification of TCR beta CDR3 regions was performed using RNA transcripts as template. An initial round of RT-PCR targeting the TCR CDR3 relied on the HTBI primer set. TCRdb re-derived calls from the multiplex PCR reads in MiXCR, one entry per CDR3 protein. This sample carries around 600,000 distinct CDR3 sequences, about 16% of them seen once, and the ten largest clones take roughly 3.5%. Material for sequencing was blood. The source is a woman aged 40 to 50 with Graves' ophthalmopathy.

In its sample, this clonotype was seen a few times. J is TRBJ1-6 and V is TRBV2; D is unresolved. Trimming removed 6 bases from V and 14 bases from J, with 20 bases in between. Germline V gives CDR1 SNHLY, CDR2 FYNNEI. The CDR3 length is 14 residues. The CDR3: CASRVETGNVALHF. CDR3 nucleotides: TGTGCCAGCAGGGTGGAGACTGGGAACGTGGCCCTCCACTTT.

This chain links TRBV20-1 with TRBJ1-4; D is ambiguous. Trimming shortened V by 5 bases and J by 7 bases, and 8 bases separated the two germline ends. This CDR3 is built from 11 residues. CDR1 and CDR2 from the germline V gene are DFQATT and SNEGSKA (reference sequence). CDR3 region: CSAPTGEKLFF. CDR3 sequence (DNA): TGCAGTGCTCCCACGGGTGAAAAACTGTTTTTT.

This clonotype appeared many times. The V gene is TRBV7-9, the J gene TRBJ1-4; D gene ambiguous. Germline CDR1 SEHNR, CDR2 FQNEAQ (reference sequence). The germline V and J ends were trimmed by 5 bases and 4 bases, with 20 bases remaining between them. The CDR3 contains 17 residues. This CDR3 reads CASSAPYSRTDNEKLFF. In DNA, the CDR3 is TGTGCCAGCAGCGCTCCCTACTCCCGAACCGATAATGAAAAACTGTTTTTT.

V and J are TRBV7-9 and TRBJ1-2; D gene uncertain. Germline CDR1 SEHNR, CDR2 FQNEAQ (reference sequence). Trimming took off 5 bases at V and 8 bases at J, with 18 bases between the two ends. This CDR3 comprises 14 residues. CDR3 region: CASSGRWGEEGYTF. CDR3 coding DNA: TGTGCCAGCAGCGGTCGTTGGGGAGAGGAAGGCTACACCTTC. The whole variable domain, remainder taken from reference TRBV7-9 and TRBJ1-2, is DTGVSQNPRHKITKRGQNVTFRCDPISEHNRLYWYRQTLGQGPEFLTYFQNEAQLEKSRLLSDRFSAERPKGSFSTLEIQRTEQGDSAMYLCASSGRWGEEGYTFGSGTRLTVV.

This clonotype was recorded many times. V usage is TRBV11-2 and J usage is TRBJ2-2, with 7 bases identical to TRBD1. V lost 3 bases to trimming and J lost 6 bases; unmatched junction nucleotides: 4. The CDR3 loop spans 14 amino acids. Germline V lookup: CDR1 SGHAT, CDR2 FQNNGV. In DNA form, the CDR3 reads TGTGCCAGCAGCTTGACAGGGAAAGCCGGGGAGCTGTTTTTT. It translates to CASSLTGKAGELFF.

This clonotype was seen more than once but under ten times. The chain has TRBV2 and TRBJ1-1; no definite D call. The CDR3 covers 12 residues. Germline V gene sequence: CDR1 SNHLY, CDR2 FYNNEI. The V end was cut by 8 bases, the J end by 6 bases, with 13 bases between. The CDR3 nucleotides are TGTGCCAGCGAGTCACAGAGCCCTGAAGCTTTCTTT. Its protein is CASESQSPEAFF.

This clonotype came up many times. CDR3 amino acids: CSASPTGFYEQYF. DNA of the CDR3: TGCAGTGCTTCACCGACAGGGTTCTACGAGCAGTACTTC. The V gene is TRBV20-1, the J gene TRBJ2-7; 7 positions agree with TRBD1. CDR3 length: 13 amino acids. The V gene end was trimmed by 5 bases and the J gene end by 3 bases; junction bases not matched to a gene: 7. The germline V gene encodes CDR1 DFQATT and CDR2 SNEGSKA (reference sequence).

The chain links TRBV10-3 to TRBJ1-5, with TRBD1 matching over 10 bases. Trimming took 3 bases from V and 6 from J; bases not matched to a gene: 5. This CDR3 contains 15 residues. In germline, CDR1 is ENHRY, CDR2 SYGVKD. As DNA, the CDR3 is TGTGCCATCAGTGATCAGACAGGGGGCGGTCAGCCCCAGCATTTT. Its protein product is CAISDQTGGGQPQHF.

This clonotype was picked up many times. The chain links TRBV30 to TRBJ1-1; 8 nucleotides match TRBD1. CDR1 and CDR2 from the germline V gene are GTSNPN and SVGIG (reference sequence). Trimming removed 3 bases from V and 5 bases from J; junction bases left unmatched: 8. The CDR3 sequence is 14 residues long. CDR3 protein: CAWSARGRRTEAFF. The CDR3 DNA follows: TGTGCCTGGAGCGCCAGGGGGCGCCGGACTGAAGCTTTCTTT.

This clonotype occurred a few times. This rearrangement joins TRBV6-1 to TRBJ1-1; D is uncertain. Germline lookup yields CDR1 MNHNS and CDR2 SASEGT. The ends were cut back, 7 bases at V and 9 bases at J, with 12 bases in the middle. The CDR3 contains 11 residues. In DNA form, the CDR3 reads TGTGCCAGCATAAATCGAACAAAAGCTTTCTTT. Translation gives CASINRTKAFF.

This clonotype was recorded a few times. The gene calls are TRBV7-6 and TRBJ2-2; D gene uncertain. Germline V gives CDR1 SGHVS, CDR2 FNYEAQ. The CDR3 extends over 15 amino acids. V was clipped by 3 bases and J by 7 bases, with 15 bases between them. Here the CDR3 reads CASSFQTGVGGELFF. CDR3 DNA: TGTGCCAGCAGCTTCCAAACTGGAGTAGGCGGGGAGCTGTTTTTT.

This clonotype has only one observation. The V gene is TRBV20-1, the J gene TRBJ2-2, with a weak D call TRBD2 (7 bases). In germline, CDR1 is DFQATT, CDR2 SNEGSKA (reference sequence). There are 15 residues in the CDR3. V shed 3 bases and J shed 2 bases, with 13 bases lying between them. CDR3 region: CSASVGGPNTGELFF. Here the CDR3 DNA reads TGCAGTGCTAGTGTGGGGGGGCCAAACACCGGGGAGCTGTTTTTT.

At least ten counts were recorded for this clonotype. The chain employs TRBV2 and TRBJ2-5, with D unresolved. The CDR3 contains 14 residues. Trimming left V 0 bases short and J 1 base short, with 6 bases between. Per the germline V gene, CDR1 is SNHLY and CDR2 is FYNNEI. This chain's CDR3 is CASSEARSQETQYF. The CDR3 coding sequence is TGTGCCAGCAGTGAAGCTAGGAGCCAAGAGACCCAGTACTTC.

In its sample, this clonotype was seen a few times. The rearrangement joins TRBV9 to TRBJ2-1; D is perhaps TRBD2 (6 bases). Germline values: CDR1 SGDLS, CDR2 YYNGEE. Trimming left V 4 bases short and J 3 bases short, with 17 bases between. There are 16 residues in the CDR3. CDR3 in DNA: TGTGCCAGCAGCCCGCAACTAGCTGAAATCTACAATGAGCAGTTCTTC. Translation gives CASSPQLAEIYNEQFF.

CDR3 sequence reads: CASSQVTGGSPLHF. CDR3 nucleotide sequence: TGTGCCAGCAGCCAAGTTACAGGGGGTTCACCCCTCCACTTT. The chain recombines TRBV3-1 with TRBJ1-6, with 8 bases that match TRBD1. Germline assignment: CDR1 LGHDT and CDR2 YNNKEL (reference sequence). The CDR3 is made up of 14 amino acids. V was pared by 1 base and J by 9 bases, with 2 bases of the junction left unmatched.

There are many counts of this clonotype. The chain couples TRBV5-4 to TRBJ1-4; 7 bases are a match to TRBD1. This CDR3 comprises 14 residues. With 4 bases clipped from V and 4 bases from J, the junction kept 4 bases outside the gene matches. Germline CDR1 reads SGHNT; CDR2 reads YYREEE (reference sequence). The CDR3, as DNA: TGTGCCAGCAGCCGGGACAGCAATAATGAAAAACTGTTTTTT. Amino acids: CASSRDSNNEKLFF.

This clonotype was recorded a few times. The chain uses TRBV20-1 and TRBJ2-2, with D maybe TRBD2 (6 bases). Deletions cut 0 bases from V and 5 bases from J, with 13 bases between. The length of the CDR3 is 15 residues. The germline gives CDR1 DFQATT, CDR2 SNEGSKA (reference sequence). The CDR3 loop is CSARDPGRRTGELFF. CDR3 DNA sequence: TGCAGTGCTAGAGATCCGGGGAGGCGGACCGGGGAGCTGTTTTTT.

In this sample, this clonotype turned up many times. The CDR3 spells CSARAPGNQPQHF. The CDR3 region has the DNA TGCAGTGCTAGGGCTCCTGGCAATCAGCCCCAGCATTTT. The V call is TRBV20-1, the J call TRBJ1-5, with D hard to call. The CDR3 runs 13 residues. V lost 3 bases and J 2 bases, leaving 8 bases between the germline ends. The germline V gene encodes CDR1 DFQATT and CDR2 SNEGSKA (reference sequence).

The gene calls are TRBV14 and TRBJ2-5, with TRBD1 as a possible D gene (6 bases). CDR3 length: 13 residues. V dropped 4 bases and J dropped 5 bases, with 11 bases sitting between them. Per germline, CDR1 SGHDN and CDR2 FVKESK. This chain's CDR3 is CASSPQGPETQYF. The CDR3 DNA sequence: TGTGCCAGCAGCCCACAGGGCCCGGAGACCCAGTACTTC.

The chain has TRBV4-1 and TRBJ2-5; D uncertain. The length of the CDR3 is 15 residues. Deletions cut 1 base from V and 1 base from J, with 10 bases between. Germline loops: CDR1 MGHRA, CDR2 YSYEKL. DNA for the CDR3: TGCGCCAGCAGCCAAGGCCCAGTTCGCCAAGAGACCCAGTACTTC. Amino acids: CASSQGPVRQETQYF.

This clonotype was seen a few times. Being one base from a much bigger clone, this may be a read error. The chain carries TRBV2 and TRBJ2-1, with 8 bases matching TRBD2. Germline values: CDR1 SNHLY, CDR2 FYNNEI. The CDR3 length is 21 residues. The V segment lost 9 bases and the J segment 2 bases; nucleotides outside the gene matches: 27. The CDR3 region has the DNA TGTGCCAGTGGGGATCTCGGGGGGCGTCGAGCGGGAGTAGGCCCCTACAATGAGCAGTTCTTC. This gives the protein CASGDLGGRRAGVGPYNEQFF.

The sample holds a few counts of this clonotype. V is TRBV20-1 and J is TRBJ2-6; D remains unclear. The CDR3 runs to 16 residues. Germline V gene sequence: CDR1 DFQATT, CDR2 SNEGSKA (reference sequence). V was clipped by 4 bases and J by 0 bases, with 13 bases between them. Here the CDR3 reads CSANWDPPSGANVLTF. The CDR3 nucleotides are TGCAGTGCTAATTGGGATCCACCCTCTGGGGCCAACGTCCTGACTTTC.

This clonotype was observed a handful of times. Here the CDR3 reads CASSFSGGGFYEQYF. The CDR3 nucleotides are TGTGCCAGCAGCTTTAGCGGGGGAGGGTTCTACGAGCAGTACTTC. V usage is TRBV2 and J usage is TRBJ2-7; 9 nucleotides line up with TRBD2. The CDR3 sequence is 15 residues long. V lost 6 bases and J lost 3; bases outside the gene matches: 9. CDR1 SNHLY and CDR2 FYNNEI come from the germline V gene.

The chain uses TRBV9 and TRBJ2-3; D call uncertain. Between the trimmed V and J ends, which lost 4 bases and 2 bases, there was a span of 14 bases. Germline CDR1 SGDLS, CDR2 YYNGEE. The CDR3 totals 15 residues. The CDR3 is CASSPRWSVTDTQYF. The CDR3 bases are TGTGCCAGCAGCCCCCGGTGGTCGGTCACAGATACGCAGTATTTT. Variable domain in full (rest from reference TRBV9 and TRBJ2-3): DSGVTQTPKHLITATGQRVTLRCSPRSGDLSVYWYQQSLDQGLQFLIQYYNGEERAKGNILERFSAQQFPDLHSELNLSSLELGDSALYFCASSPRWSVTDTQYFGPGTRLTVL.

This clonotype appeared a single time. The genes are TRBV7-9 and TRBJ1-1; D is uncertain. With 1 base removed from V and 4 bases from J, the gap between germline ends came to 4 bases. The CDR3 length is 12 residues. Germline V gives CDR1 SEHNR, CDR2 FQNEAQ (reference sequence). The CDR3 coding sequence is TGTGCCAGCAGCTTAGAGGTCACTGAAGCTTTCTTT. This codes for CASSLEVTEAFF.

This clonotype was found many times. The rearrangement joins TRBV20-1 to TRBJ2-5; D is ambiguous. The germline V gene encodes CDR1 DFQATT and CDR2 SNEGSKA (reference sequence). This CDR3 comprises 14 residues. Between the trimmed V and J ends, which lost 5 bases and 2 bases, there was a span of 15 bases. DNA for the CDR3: TGCAGTGCTGACTCGGATGTGGAGCAAGAGACCCAGTACTTC. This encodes CSADSDVEQETQYF.

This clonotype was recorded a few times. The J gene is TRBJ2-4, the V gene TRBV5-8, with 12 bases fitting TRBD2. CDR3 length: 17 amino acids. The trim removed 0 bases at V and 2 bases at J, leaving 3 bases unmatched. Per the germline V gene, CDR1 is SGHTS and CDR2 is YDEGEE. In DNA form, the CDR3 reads TGTGCCAGCAGCTTGGAAGGACTAGCGGGGTCCAAAAACATTCAGTACTTC. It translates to CASSLEGLAGSKNIQYF.

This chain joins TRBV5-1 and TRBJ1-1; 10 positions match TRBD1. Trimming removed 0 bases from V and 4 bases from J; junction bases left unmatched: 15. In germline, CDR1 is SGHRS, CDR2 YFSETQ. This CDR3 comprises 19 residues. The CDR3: CASSLEGQGPFRFGTEAFF. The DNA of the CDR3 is TGCGCCAGCAGCTTGGAGGGACAGGGGCCTTTTCGTTTCGGCACTGAAGCTTTCTTT.

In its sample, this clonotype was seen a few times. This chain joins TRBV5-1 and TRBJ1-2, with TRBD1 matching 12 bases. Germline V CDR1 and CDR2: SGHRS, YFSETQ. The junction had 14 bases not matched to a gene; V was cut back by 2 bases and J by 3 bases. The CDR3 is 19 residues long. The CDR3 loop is CASSFESGTGGGIDYGYTF. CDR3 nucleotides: TGCGCCAGCAGCTTTGAATCCGGGACAGGGGGCGGAATCGACTATGGCTACACCTTC.

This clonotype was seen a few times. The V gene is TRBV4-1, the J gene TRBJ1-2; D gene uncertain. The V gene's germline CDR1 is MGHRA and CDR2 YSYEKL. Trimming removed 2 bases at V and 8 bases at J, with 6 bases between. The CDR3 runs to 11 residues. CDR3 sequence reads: CASSQREGYTF. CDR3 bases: TGCGCCAGCAGCCAAAGGGAAGGCTACACCTTC.